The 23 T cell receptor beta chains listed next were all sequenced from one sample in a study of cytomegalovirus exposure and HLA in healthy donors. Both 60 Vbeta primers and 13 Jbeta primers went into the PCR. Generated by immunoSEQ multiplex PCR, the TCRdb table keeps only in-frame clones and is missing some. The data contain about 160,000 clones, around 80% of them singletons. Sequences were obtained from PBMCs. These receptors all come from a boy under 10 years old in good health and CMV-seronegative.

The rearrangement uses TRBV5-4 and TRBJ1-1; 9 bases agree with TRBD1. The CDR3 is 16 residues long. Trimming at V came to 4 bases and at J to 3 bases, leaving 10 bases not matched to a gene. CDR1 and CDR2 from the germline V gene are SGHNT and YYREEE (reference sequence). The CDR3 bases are TGTGCCAGCAGCGCCGGACAGGGGAGTACGGACACTGAAGCTTTCTTT. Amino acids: CASSAGQGSTDTEAFF.

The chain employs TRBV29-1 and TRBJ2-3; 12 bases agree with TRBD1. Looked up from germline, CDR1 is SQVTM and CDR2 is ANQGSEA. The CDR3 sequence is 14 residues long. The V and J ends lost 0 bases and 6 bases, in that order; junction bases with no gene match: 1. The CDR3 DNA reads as TGCAGCGTTGAAGAGGGACAGGGGGCCGATACGCAGTATTTT. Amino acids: CSVEEGQGADTQYF.

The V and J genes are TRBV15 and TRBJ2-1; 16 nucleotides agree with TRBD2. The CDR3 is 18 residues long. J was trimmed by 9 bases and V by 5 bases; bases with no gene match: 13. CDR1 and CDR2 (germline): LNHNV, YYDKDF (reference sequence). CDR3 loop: CATSGGTSGGAVRREQFF. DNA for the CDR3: TGTGCCACCAGCGGCGGGACTAGCGGGGGGGCCGTCCGTCGTGAGCAGTTCTTC.

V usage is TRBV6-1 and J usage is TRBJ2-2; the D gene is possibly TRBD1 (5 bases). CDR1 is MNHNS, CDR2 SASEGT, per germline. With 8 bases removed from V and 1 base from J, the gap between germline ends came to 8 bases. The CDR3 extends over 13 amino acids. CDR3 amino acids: CASRTQNTGELFF. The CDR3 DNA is TGTGCCAGCCGGACACAGAACACCGGGGAGCTGTTTTTT.

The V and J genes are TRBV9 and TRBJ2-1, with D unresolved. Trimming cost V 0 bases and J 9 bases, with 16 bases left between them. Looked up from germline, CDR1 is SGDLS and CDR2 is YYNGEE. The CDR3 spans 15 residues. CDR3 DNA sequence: TGTGCCAGCAGCGTAGACCCGCTTTCGGTCGGTGAGCAGTTCTTC. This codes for CASSVDPLSVGEQFF.

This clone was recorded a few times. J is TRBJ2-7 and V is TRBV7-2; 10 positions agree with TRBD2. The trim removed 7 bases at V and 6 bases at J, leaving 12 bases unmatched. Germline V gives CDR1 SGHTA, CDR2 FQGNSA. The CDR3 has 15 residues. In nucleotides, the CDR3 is TGTGCCAGCACGCAGCGGGAGGGCCTCTGGGTCGAGCAGTACTTC. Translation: CASTQREGLWVEQYF.

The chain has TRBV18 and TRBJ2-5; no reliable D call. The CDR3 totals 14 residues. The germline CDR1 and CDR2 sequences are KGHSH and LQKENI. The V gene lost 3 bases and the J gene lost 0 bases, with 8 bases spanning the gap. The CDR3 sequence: CASSPPDNQETQYF. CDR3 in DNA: TGTGCCAGCTCACCTCCAGACAACCAAGAGACCCAGTACTTC.

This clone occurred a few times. CDR3 nucleotide sequence: TGTGCCAGTAGTACCCCCGGGACTAGCGACTACGAGCAGTACTTC. Its translation is CASSTPGTSDYEQYF. The chain couples TRBV19 to TRBJ2-7, with 10 bases lining up with TRBD2. Unmatched junction bases numbered 6, after V lost 4 bases and J lost 3 bases. The CDR3 is made up of 15 amino acids. CDR1 and CDR2 from the germline V gene are LNHDA and SQIVND (reference sequence).

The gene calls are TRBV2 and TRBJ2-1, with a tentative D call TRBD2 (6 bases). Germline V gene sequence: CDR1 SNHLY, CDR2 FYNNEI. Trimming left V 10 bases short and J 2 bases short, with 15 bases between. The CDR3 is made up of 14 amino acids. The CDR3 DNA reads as TGTGCCACAAACCGGGACTTAACCTACAATGAGCAGTTCTTC. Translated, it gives CATNRDLTYNEQFF.

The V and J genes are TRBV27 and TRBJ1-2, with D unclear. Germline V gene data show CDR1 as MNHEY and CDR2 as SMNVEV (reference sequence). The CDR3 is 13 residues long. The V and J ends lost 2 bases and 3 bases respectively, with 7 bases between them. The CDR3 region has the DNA TGTGCCAGCAGTTTAAACAGTTACTATGGCTACACCTTC. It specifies CASSLNSYYGYTF.

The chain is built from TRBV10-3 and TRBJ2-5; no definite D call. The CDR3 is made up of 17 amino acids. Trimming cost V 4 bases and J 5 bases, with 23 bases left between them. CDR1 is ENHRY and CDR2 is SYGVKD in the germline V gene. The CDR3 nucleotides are TGTGCCATCAGTGGACCCGATCGGAGATCGTCCGGGGAGACCCAGTACTTC. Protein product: CAISGPDRRSSGETQYF.

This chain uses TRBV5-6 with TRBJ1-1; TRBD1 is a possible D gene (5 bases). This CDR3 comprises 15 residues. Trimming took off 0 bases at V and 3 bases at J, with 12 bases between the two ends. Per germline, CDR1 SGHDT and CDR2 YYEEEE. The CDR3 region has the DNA TGTGCCAGCAGCTTGGGGCGGGGGGACTACACTGAAGCTTTCTTT. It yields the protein CASSLGRGDYTEAFF.

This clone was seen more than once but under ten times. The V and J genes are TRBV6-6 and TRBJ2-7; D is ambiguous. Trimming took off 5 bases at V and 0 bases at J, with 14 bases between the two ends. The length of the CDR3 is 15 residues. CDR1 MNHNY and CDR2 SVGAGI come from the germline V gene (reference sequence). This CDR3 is CASSPTAESSYEQYF. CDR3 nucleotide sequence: TGTGCCAGCAGTCCTACCGCCGAAAGCTCCTACGAGCAGTACTTC.

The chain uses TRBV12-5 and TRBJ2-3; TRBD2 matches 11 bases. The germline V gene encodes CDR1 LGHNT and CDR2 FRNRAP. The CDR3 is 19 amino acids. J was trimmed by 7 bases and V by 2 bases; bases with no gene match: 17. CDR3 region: CASGLSPPHSRLAGHTQYF. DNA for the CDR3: TGTGCTAGTGGTTTGTCGCCACCTCACTCTCGACTAGCGGGGCATACGCAGTATTTT.

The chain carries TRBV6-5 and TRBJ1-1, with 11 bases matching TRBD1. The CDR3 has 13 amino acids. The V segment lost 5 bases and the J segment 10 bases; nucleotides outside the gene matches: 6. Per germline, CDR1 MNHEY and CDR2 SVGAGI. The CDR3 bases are TGTGCCAGCAGTCAGGACAGGGGGCTAGCAGCTTTCTTT. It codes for CASSQDRGLAAFF.

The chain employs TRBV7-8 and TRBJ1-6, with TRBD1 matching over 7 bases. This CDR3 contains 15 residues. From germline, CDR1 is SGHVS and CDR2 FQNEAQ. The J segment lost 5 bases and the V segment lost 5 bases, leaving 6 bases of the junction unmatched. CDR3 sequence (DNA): TGTGCCAGCAGCCCCCGACAGGGTAATAATTCACCCCTCCACTTT. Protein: CASSPRQGNNSPLHF.

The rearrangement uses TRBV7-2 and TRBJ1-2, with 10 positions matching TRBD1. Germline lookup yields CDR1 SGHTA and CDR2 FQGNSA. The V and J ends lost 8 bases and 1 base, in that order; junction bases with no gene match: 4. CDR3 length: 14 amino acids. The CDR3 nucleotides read TGTGCCAGCGGGGGACAGGGGAATAACTATGGCTACACCTTC. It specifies CASGGQGNNYGYTF.

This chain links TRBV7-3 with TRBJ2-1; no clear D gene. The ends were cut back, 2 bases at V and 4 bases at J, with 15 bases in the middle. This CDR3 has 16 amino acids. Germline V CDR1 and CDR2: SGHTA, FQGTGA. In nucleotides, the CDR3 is TGTGCCAGCAGCTTATCCCACGGCGGTTCTTACAATGAGCAGTTCTTC. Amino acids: CASSLSHGGSYNEQFF.

CDR3 nucleotides: TGTGCCAGCAGCTCCTGGGCCTCCACTGAAGCTTTCTTT. Its translation is CASSSWASTEAFF. The chain carries TRBV5-4 and TRBJ1-1; no definite D call. The CDR3 extends over 13 amino acids. V was pared by 3 bases and J by 4 bases, with 10 bases between. The germline gives CDR1 SGHNT, CDR2 YYREEE (reference sequence).

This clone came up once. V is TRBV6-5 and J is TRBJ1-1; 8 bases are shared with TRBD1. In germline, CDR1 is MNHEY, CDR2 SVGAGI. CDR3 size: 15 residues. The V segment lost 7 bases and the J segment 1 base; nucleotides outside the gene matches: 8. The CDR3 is CASTKTGAKNTEAFF. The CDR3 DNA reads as TGTGCCAGCACCAAGACAGGGGCGAAGAACACTGAAGCTTTCTTT.

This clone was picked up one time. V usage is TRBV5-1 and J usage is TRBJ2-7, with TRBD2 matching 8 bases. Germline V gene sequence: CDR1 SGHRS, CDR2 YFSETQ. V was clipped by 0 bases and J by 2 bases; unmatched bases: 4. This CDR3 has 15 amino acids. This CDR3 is CASSLGAGETYEQYF. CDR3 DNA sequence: TGCGCCAGCAGCTTGGGAGCGGGAGAAACCTACGAGCAGTACTTC.

Written as DNA, the CDR3 is TGTGCCTGGAGTGTGTGGGCAGAAAGGATGGGTACGCAGTATTTT. It translates to CAWSVWAERMGTQYF. The chain carries TRBV30 and TRBJ2-3, with no clear D. This CDR3 spans 15 amino acids. CDR1 and CDR2 from the germline V gene are GTSNPN and SVGIG (reference sequence). The V end was cut by 0 bases, the J end by 8 bases, with 18 bases between.

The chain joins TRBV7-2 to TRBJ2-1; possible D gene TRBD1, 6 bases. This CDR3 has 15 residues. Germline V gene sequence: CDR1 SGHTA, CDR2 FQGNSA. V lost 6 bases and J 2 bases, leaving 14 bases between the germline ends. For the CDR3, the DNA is TGTGCCAGCAGAATTCCAGGGGTGACCTACAATGAGCAGTTCTTC. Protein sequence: CASRIPGVTYNEQFF.